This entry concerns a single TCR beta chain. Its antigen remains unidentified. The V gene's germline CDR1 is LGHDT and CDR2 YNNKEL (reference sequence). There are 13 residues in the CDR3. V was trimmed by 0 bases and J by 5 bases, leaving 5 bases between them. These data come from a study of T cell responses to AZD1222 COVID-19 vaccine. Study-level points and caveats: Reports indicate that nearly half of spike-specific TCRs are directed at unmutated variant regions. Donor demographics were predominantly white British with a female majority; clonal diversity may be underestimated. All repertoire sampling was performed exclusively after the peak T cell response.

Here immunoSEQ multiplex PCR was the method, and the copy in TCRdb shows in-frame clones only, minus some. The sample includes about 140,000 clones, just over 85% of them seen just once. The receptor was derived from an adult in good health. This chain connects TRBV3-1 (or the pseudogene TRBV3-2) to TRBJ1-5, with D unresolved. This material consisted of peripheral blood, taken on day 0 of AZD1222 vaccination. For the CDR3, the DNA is TGTGCCAGCAGCCAAGATTCGGATCAGCCCCAGCATTTT. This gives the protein CASSQDSDQPQHF.